The clone carrying this TCR beta chain was seen only once. This CDR3 is built from 13 residues. From germline, CDR1 is MNHNY and CDR2 SVGAGI (reference sequence). V shed 7 bases, J shed 4 bases, and the junction held 5 bases outside the gene matches. Repertoires were generated with immunoSEQ multiplex PCR, while TCRdb's copy carries only in-frame clones and drops some. The table lists more than 45,000 clones, roughly nine tenths of them singletons. This sample is part of a study of OX40 agonist ivuxolimab in advanced cancers. Study summary: Treatment of patients was with ivuxolimab, an agonistic anti-OX40 (CD134) antibody.

The chain joins TRBV6-6 to TRBJ1-1; TRBD1 matches 8 bases. The TCR was taken from an adult with an advanced solid tumor such as melanoma, head and neck, liver or kidney cancer. The material sequenced was CD4+ or CD8+ T cells sorted from blood, taken in a trial of the OX40 agonist ivuxolimab. The CDR3 bases are TGTGCCAGCACTCAAACAGGGGGCACTGAAGCTTTCTTT. Translated, it gives CASTQTGGTEAFF.